Following are 26 T cell receptor beta chains from one sample sequenced in a study of blood T cells in healthy people across ages (dated by TCRdb to the mid-2010s). To prepare the library, 5' RACE was applied. The run used an Illumina HiSeq 2500. A second PCR of roughly 6 to 11 cycles was run with a J-beta primer mix and a sample-barcoded 5' primer. TCRdb trimmed the raw reads at Q25, called clones with MiXCR and kept productive beta chains. Rows are combined by CDR3 protein, so each entry shows the most common genes and DNA. The sample yields about 800,000 distinct CDR3 sequences; 46% were counted once. The ten largest clones add up to roughly 18% of the sample. The source material was blood. These receptors were collected from an older man in good health.

This clonotype was seen many times. This rearrangement joins TRBV29-1 to TRBJ2-5; TRBD1 matches 8 bases. The length of the CDR3 is 13 residues. From germline, CDR1 is SQVTM and CDR2 ANQGSEA. Losses at the gene ends were 5 bases for V and 7 bases for J; bases not matched to a gene: 9. In nucleotides, the CDR3 is TGCAGCGTTCCAGGACAGGGAACTTGGACCCAGTACTTC. The encoded protein is CSVPGQGTWTQYF.

This clonotype was seen only a few times. This rearrangement joins TRBV2 to TRBJ1-6, with 7 bases aligning to TRBD1. Germline V gene data show CDR1 as SNHLY and CDR2 as FYNNEI. CDR3 length equals 15 residues. With V trimmed by 4 bases and J by 7 bases, 7 bases remained unmatched. The CDR3 sequence: CASSGYRGLNSPLHF. The CDR3 DNA reads TGTGCCAGCAGTGGTTACAGGGGCCTAAATTCACCCCTCCACTTT.

This clonotype has a single count. The chain carries TRBV20-1 and TRBJ2-1, with D possibly TRBD2 on 5 matching bases. Germline V CDR1 and CDR2: DFQATT, SNEGSKA (reference sequence). V lost 3 bases and J 13 bases, leaving 25 bases between the germline ends. This CDR3 has 15 residues. The CDR3 here is CSARKPGSQSATQFF. In nucleotides, the CDR3 is TGCAGTGCTAGGAAACCGGGGTCACAGAGCGCGACCCAGTTCTTC.

The chain couples TRBV7-9 to TRBJ2-1; no reliable D call. The length of the CDR3 is 13 residues. Per germline, CDR1 SEHNR and CDR2 FQNEAQ (reference sequence). The V gene lost 8 bases and the J gene lost 4 bases, with 12 bases spanning the gap. Here the CDR3 reads CASELSTYNEQFF. Written as DNA, the CDR3 is TGTGCCAGCGAGCTATCAACTTACAATGAGCAGTTCTTC.

The count of this clonotype is one. This chain links TRBV5-1 with TRBJ2-1; TRBD2 agrees at 12 bases. The length of the CDR3 is 15 residues. Germline values: CDR1 SGHRS, CDR2 YFSETQ. The CDR3 spells CVSRTSGTPGNEQFF. CDR3 nucleotides: TGCGTCAGTAGGACTAGCGGGACCCCGGGCAATGAGCAGTTCTTC. The full variable domain, rest sourced from reference TRBV5-1 and TRBJ2-1, is KAGVTQTPRYLIKTRGQQVTLSCSPISGHRSVSWYQQTPGQGLQFLFEYFSETQRNKGNFPGRFSGRQFSNSRSEMNVSTLELGDSALYLCVSRTSGTPGNEQFFGPGTRLTVL.

The rearrangement uses TRBV29-1 and TRBJ2-7; no definite D call. Germline V gene sequence: CDR1 SQVTM, CDR2 ANQGSEA. V lost 4 bases to trimming and J lost 2 bases, with 9 bases between them. The CDR3 length is 12 residues. DNA of the CDR3: TGCAGCGTTGGTGGTGGAACCTACGAGCAGTACTTC. Translated, it gives CSVGGGTYEQYF.

V gene TRBV28 combines with J gene TRBJ1-6; possible D gene TRBD1, 6 bases. Trimming removed 5 bases from V and 4 bases from J, with 12 bases in between. The CDR3 loop spans 15 amino acids. Germline lookup yields CDR1 MDHEN and CDR2 SYDVKM. CDR3 DNA sequence: TGTGCCAGCAGTACAGGGCCGTCTTATAATTCACCCCTCCACTTT. Protein: CASSTGPSYNSPLHF. The whole variable domain, remainder taken from reference TRBV28 and TRBJ1-6, is DVKVTQSSRYLVKRTGEKVFLECVQDMDHENMFWYRQDPGLGLRLIYFSYDVKMKEKGDIPEGYSVSREKKERFSLILESASTNQTSMYLCASSTGPSYNSPLHFGNGTRLTVT.

This clonotype was seen a few times. The CDR3 protein is CATSREASGKLSANEQFF. The CDR3 coding sequence is TGTGCCACCAGCAGAGAGGCTAGCGGGAAATTATCGGCCAATGAGCAGTTCTTC. This rearrangement joins TRBV15 to TRBJ2-1; TRBD2 matches 9 bases. Germline V CDR1 and CDR2: LNHNV, YYDKDF (reference sequence). With V trimmed by 0 bases and J by 6 bases, 12 bases remained unmatched. The CDR3 runs 18 residues.

J is TRBJ2-7 and V is TRBV7-2; no definite D call. This CDR3 comprises 12 residues. Germline-derived CDR1 and CDR2 are SGHTA and FQGNSA. The germline V and J ends were trimmed by 7 bases and 2 bases, with 9 bases remaining between them. The CDR3, as DNA: TGTGCCAGCAACCTGGGGACCTACGAGCAGTACTTC. Translating it yields CASNLGTYEQYF.

The chain recombines TRBV4-2 with TRBJ1-6; D call uncertain. Germline lookup yields CDR1 LGHNA and CDR2 YNFKEQ. The CDR3 spans 13 residues. Trimming stripped 1 base from V and 9 bases from J, with 7 bases between. The CDR3, as DNA: TGTGCCAGCAGCCAAGTTGGAAGTTCACCCCTCCACTTT. As protein: CASSQVGSSPLHF.

The chain joins TRBV3-1 to TRBJ2-4, with a possible D match to TRBD2 (6 bases). CDR3 size: 15 residues. Germline CDR1 LGHDT, CDR2 YNNKEL (reference sequence). V lost 0 bases, J lost 13 bases, and 19 bases lay in between. This chain's CDR3 is CASSQEGGRGYGQYF. The CDR3 DNA follows: TGTGCCAGCAGCCAAGAAGGTGGACGGGGGTACGGGCAGTACTTC.

Concerning this clonotype: A much larger clone differs from this one at a single base, so this may be a read error. CDR3 amino acids: CASSGTSGMINIRYF. The CDR3 coding sequence is TGTGCCAGCAGTGGGACTAGCGGGATGATAAACATTCGGTACTTC. The chain is built from TRBV12-3 or TRBV12-4 and TRBJ2-4; 13 bases map to TRBD2. The length of the CDR3 is 15 residues.

In its sample, this clonotype was seen many times. V is TRBV20-1 and J is TRBJ2-5; possibly TRBD1 for D (6 bases). Germline assignment: CDR1 DFQATT and CDR2 SNEGSKA (reference sequence). The CDR3 spans 16 residues. Trimming took off 1 base at V and 4 bases at J, with 19 bases between the two ends. CDR3 sequence reads: CSARVDLIQGGETQYF. The CDR3 region has the DNA TGCAGTGCTAGAGTCGATCTTATACAGGGTGGAGAGACCCAGTACTTC.

Only one count was recorded for this clonotype. This chain links TRBV20-1 with TRBJ2-2, with a weak D call TRBD2 (7 bases). Germline loops: CDR1 DFQATT, CDR2 SNEGSKA (reference sequence). The length of the CDR3 is 14 residues. V was cut by 5 bases and J by 5 bases, with 15 bases left in between. The CDR3 is CSALPGGLTGELFF. CDR3 coding DNA: TGCAGTGCTCTTCCGGGGGGCCTTACCGGGGAGCTGTTTTTT.

The chain couples TRBV5-1 to TRBJ1-2; no reliable D call. The CDR3 extends over 13 amino acids. Germline CDR1 is SGHRS and CDR2 is YFSETQ. V lost 2 bases, J lost 6 bases, and 11 bases lay in between. CDR3 DNA sequence: TGCGCCAGCAGCTTTGGTCAGGTTGATGGCTACACCTTC. Translation gives CASSFGQVDGYTF.

As for this clonotype: Compared with germline, one end of the junction differs, possibly owing to a read error. V gene TRBV2 combines with J gene TRBJ2-3; tentative D call: TRBD1 (5 bases). Per germline, CDR1 SNHLY and CDR2 FYNNEI. The CDR3 consists of 12 residues. The CDR3 nucleotides are TGTGCCAGCAATGAGGTGACAGATATGCAGTATTTT. The encoded protein is CASNEVTDMQYF.

The V call is TRBV12-3 or TRBV12-4, the J call TRBJ1-2; 7 nucleotides match TRBD1. V dropped 6 bases and J dropped 8; count of bases not matched to a gene: 12. This CDR3 has 14 residues. The CDR3 sequence is CASSNIPGQKGYTF. CDR3 DNA: TGTGCCAGCAGCAACATCCCGGGACAGAAAGGCTACACCTTC.

This clonotype was recorded at least ten times. This sequence joins TRBV7-2 and TRBJ2-5; perhaps TRBD2 as D (5 bases). CDR1 is SGHTA, CDR2 FQGNSA, per germline. The CDR3 has 15 amino acids. Between the trimmed V and J ends, which lost 1 base and 4 bases, there was a span of 13 bases. CDR3 bases: TGTGCCAGCAGCTTAGAGTTGTGGGCGGGAGAGACCCAGTACTTC. Protein product: CASSLELWAGETQYF.

This clonotype turned up a few times. The rearrangement uses TRBV20-1 and TRBJ2-1, with 11 bases that match TRBD2. Near its end, the DNA agrees better with TRBJ2-7, so the J call may be wrong. CDR3 length equals 20 residues. Germline V lookup: CDR1 DFQATT, CDR2 SNEGSKA (reference sequence). The CDR3 region is CSARVSSGVLAGDSYNEQYF. The CDR3 DNA sequence: TGCAGTGCTAGAGTCAGTTCTGGTGTACTAGCGGGAGACTCCTACAATGAGCAGTACTTC.

The rearrangement joins TRBV29-1 to TRBJ2-7, with 7 bases identical to TRBD2. The CDR3 is 13 residues long. Germline V gene data show CDR1 as SQVTM and CDR2 as ANQGSEA. V lost 6 bases, J lost 4 bases, and 9 bases stayed unmatched. CDR3 region: CSVQRGVPYEQYF. The DNA for the CDR3 is TGCAGCGTACAGCGGGGAGTCCCTTACGAGCAGTACTTC.

The gene calls are TRBV4-3 and TRBJ2-7, with a tentative D call TRBD2 (6 bases). The CDR3 spans 15 residues. In germline, CDR1 is LGHNA, CDR2 YSLEER. The V end was cut by 2 bases, the J end by 6 bases, with 17 bases between. This chain's CDR3 is CASSQSGTPFSEQYF. The CDR3 DNA sequence: TGCGCCAGCAGCCAATCCGGGACTCCTTTCTCCGAGCAGTACTTC.

Ten or more counts support this clonotype. The CDR3 loop reads CATSGTRSTDTQYF. The CDR3 DNA is TGTGCCACCAGTGGGACAAGGAGCACAGATACGCAGTATTTT. This chain links TRBV24-1 with TRBJ2-3, with D maybe TRBD1 (5 bases). Germline loops: CDR1 KGHDR, CDR2 SFDVKD. This CDR3 is built from 14 residues. V was pared by 5 bases and J by 0 bases, with 8 bases between.

This sequence joins TRBV29-1 and TRBJ1-2; 7 positions agree with TRBD1. CDR1 is SQVTM and CDR2 is ANQGSEA in the germline V gene. The V and J ends lost 6 bases and 4 bases, in that order; junction bases with no gene match: 8. CDR3 length equals 13 residues. DNA for the CDR3: TGCAGCGTGGGCCACAGGGGTGGCTATGGCTACACCTTC. Translated: CSVGHRGGYGYTF.

This clonotype was found once. This may come from a read error, since a much larger clone is one base off. The rearrangement uses TRBV5-1 and TRBJ2-7; 10 bases line up with TRBD2. This CDR3 has 15 amino acids. The junction had 13 bases not matched to a gene; V was cut back by 6 bases and J by 7 bases. Germline values: CDR1 SGHRS, CDR2 YFSETQ. CDR3 region: CASTRTSGTYNEQYF. The CDR3 DNA follows: TGCGCCAGCACCCGGACTAGCGGAACCTACAATGAGCAGTACTTC.

This clonotype was found many times. Here the CDR3 DNA reads TGTGCCAGCACCGAGGAAGCGGGGCTATACAATGAGCAGTTCTTC. It encodes CASTEEAGLYNEQFF. This chain uses TRBV18 with TRBJ2-1, with 7 positions matching TRBD2. The CDR3 has 15 residues. V was pared by 8 bases and J by 4 bases, with 11 bases of the junction left unmatched. Germline values: CDR1 KGHSH, CDR2 LQKENI.

The rearrangement links TRBV7-8 to TRBJ2-7; a possible D gene is TRBD2 (6 bases). Germline loops: CDR1 SGHVS, CDR2 FQNEAQ. The CDR3 runs to 14 residues. Trimming removed 5 bases from V and 3 bases from J, with 14 bases in between. CDR3 bases: TGTGCCAGCAGCGTAGGCGGGGAGTACTACGAGCAGTACTTC. As protein: CASSVGGEYYEQYF. Drawing the rest from reference TRBV7-8 and TRBJ2-7, the complete variable domain is GAGVSQSPRYKVAKRGQDVALRCDPISGHVSLFWYQQALGQGPEFLTYFQNEAQLDKSGLPSDRFFAERPEGSVSTLKIQRTQQEDSAVYLCASSVGGEYYEQYFGPGTRLTVT.